The present T cell receptor beta chain was sequenced within a study of blood T cell repertoires in COVID-19. CDR3 size: 16 residues. CDR1 and CDR2 from the germline V gene are SGHTA and FQGNSA. V gave up 2 bases and J gave up 11 bases; unmatched junction bases: 10. Some clones are missing from TCRdb's copy, which holds only in-frame ones; the method was immunoSEQ multiplex PCR. The data contain 200,000 to 250,000 clones, about four fifths of them seen just once; the ten biggest clones take up 3.6%. The cohort comprised adults aged 18 to 89 years residing in about two dozen US areas. Participants reported their clinical history, and cohort assignment relied on those reports. Exposed participants encountered a COVID-19 case during the 2 weeks preceding study entry.

This receptor was taken from a middle-aged woman who had been exposed to COVID-19. The material sequenced was PBMCs or T cells enriched from blood (not recorded which). V gene TRBV7-2 combines with J gene TRBJ2-1; TRBD2 agrees at 12 bases. The chain's CDR3 is CASSLPGLAGYYKQFF. The CDR3 nucleotides are TGTGCCAGCAGCTTACCCGGACTAGCGGGGTATTACAAGCAGTTCTTC.